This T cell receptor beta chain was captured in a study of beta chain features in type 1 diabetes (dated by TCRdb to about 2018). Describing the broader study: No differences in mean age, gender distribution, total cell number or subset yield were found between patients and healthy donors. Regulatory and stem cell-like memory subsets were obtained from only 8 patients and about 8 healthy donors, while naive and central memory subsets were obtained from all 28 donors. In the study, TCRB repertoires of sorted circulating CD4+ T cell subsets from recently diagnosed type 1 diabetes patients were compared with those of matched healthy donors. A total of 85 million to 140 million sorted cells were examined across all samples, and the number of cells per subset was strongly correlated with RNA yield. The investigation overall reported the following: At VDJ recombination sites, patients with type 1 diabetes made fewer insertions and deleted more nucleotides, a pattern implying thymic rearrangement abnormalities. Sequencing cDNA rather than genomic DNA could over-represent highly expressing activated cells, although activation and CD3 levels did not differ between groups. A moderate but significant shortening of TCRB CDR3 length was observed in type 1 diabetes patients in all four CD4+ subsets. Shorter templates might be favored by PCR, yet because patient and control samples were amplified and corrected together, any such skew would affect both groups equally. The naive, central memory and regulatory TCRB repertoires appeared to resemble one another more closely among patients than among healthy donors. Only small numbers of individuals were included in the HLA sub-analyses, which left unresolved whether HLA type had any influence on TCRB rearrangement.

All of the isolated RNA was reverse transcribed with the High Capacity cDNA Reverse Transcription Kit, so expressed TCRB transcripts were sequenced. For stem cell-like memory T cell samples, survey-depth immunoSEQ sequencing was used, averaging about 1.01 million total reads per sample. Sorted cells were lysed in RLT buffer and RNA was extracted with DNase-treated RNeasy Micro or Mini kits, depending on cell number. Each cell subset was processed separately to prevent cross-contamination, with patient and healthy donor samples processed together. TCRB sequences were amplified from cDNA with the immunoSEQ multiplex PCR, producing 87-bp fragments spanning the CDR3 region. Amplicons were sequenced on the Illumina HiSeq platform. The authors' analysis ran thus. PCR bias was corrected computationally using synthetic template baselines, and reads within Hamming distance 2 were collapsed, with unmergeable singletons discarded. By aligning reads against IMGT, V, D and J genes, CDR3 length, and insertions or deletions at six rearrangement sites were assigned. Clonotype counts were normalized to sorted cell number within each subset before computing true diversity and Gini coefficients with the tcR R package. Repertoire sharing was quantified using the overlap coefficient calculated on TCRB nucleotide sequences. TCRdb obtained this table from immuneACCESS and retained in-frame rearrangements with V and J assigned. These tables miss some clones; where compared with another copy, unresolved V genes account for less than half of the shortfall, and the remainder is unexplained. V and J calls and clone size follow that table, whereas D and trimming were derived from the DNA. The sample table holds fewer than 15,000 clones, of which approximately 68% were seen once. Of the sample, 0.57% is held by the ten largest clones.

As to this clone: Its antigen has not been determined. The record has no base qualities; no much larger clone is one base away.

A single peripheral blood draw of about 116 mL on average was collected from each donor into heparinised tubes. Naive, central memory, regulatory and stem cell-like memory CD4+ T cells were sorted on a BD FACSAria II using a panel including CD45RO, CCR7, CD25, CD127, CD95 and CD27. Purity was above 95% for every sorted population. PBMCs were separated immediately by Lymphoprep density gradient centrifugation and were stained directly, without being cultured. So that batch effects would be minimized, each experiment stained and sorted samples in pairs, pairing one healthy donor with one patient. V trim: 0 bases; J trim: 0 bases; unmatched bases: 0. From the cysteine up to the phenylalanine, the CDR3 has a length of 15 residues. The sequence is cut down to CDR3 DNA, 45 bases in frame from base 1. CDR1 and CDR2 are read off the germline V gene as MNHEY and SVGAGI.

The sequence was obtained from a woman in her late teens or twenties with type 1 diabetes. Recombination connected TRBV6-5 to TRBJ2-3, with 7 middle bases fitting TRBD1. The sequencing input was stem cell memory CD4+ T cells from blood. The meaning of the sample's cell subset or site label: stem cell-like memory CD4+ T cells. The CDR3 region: CASSYSDRSTDTQYF. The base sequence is TGTGCCAGCAGTTACTCGGACAGGAGCACAGATACGCAGTATTTT.